These 25 T cell receptor beta chains were sequenced from one sample in a study of blood T cells in healthy people across ages. The use of a sample-barcoded 5' primer and a J-beta primer mix characterized a second PCR of roughly 6 to 11 cycles. TCRdb reanalysed the 5' RACE reads using MiXCR and keeps one entry per CDR3 protein. The data hold approximately 1,000,000 distinct CDR3 sequences, with under 55% observed a single time. The sequenced sample consisted of blood. The receptors were sampled from a woman aged 55-69 years in good health.

The chain uses TRBV12-3 or TRBV12-4 and TRBJ1-1; no reliable D call. The CDR3 covers 13 residues. V was pared by 3 bases and J by 5 bases, with 10 bases between. The CDR3 region has the DNA TGTGCCAGCAGTTTTGCTATGGGAACTGAAGCTTTCTTT. Amino acids: CASSFAMGTEAFF.

In its sample, this clonotype was seen a few times. The rearrangement joins TRBV12-3 or TRBV12-4 to TRBJ2-7; D may be TRBD2 (7 bases). With 7 bases removed from V and 2 bases from J, the gap between germline ends came to 15 bases. The CDR3 is 14 residues long. The DNA for the CDR3 is TGTGCCAGCACTTCGGGGGGCGGCCCCTACGAGCAGTACTTC. Encoded protein: CASTSGGGPYEQYF.

This clonotype was counted a few times. This chain uses TRBV20-1 with TRBJ2-7, with 11 bases aligning to TRBD2. Looked up from germline, CDR1 is DFQATT and CDR2 is SNEGSKA (reference sequence). V shed 5 bases and J 4 bases; nucleotides not matched to a gene: 4. The CDR3 covers 13 residues. The CDR3, as DNA: TGCAGTGCTGGGCGGACTAGCGGGTACGAGCAGTACTTC. This codes for CSAGRTSGYEQYF.

V gene TRBV7-9 combines with J gene TRBJ2-7; TRBD2 might be the D (5 bases). CDR1 is SEHNR, CDR2 FQNEAQ, per germline (reference sequence). This CDR3 spans 13 amino acids. V was pared by 2 bases and J by 4 bases, with 9 bases between. The CDR3, as DNA: TGTGCCAGCAGCTTAATCGGGATGTACGAGCAGTACTTC. This sequence encodes CASSLIGMYEQYF.

The rearrangement uses TRBV29-1 and TRBJ2-3; a weak D match, TRBD2 (6 bases). CDR1 is SQVTM and CDR2 is ANQGSEA in the germline V gene. Trimming shortened V by 3 bases and J by 3 bases, and 13 bases separated the two germline ends. The CDR3 spans 14 residues. The CDR3 protein is CSVDFGGGTDTQYF. As DNA, the CDR3 is TGCAGCGTTGATTTCGGGGGTGGAACAGATACGCAGTATTTT.

The rearrangement uses TRBV7-9 and TRBJ1-2; possibly TRBD1 for D (5 bases). The V end was cut by 4 bases, the J end by 4 bases, with 22 bases between. Germline V gene sequence: CDR1 SEHNR, CDR2 FQNEAQ (reference sequence). The CDR3 spans 17 residues. CDR3 residues: CASSSSNRMGKSYGYTF. CDR3 DNA sequence: TGTGCCAGCAGCTCCAGTAACAGGATGGGTAAAAGCTATGGCTACACCTTC. Using reference TRBV7-9 and TRBJ1-2 for the parts outside the CDR3, the full variable domain is DTGVSQNPRHKITKRGQNVTFRCDPISEHNRLYWYRQTLGQGPEFLTYFQNEAQLEKSRLLSDRFSAERPKGSFSTLEIQRTEQGDSAMYLCASSSSNRMGKSYGYTFGSGTRLTVV.

J is TRBJ2-7 and V is TRBV27; 9 nucleotides align to TRBD2. The CDR3 is made up of 16 amino acids. In germline, CDR1 is MNHEY, CDR2 SMNVEV (reference sequence). The J segment lost 0 bases and the V segment lost 6 bases, leaving 9 bases of the junction unmatched. CDR3 loop: CASSLAGVHSSYEQYF. CDR3 sequence (DNA): TGTGCCAGCAGCTTAGCGGGAGTCCATTCCTCCTACGAGCAGTACTTC.

The gene calls are TRBV27 and TRBJ2-5; no clear D gene. The closer fit of TRBJ2-7 to the DNA end suggests the J call may be wrong. The CDR3 length is 14 residues. Germline V gives CDR1 MNHEY, CDR2 SMNVEV (reference sequence). The CDR3 DNA follows: TGTGCCAGCAGTGTCAACGGCCTTGCCTACGAGCAGTACTTC. It yields the protein CASSVNGLAYEQYF.

This clonotype was observed a few times. The V gene is TRBV29-1, the J gene TRBJ2-1; 9 positions agree with TRBD2. V trimming: 7 bases; J trimming: 6 bases; junction bases outside the gene matches: 7. This CDR3 is built from 13 residues. The germline gives CDR1 SQVTM, CDR2 ANQGSEA. The CDR3: CSGSGRVSNEQFF. Here the CDR3 DNA reads TGCAGCGGTAGCGGGAGAGTAAGCAATGAGCAGTTCTTC.

This clonotype has at least ten counts. The chain joins TRBV20-1 to TRBJ2-3; D unresolved. The V end was cut by 2 bases, the J end by 4 bases, with 4 bases between. Per germline, CDR1 DFQATT and CDR2 SNEGSKA (reference sequence). This CDR3 is built from 11 residues. CDR3 residues: CSARLADTQYF. Written as DNA, the CDR3 is TGCAGTGCTAGATTGGCAGATACGCAGTATTTT.

This clonotype was counted a few times. J is TRBJ1-1 and V is TRBV18, with 9 bases aligning to TRBD1. With 5 bases clipped from V and 2 bases from J, the junction kept 6 bases outside the gene matches. The length of the CDR3 is 15 residues. Germline CDR1 KGHSH, CDR2 LQKENI. The CDR3: CASSSRQGVNTEAFF. The CDR3 nucleotides read TGTGCCAGCTCAAGCCGACAGGGGGTTAACACTGAAGCTTTCTTT.

This chain uses TRBV28 with TRBJ2-7; 13 nucleotides agree with TRBD2. The CDR3 totals 15 residues. Germline V gene sequence: CDR1 MDHEN, CDR2 SYDVKM. J was trimmed by 6 bases and V by 5 bases; bases with no gene match: 7. This CDR3 reads CASSTPGLAGPEQYF. CDR3 bases: TGTGCCAGCAGTACCCCGGGACTAGCGGGACCCGAGCAGTACTTC.

The gene calls are TRBV12-3 or TRBV12-4 and TRBJ2-7; TRBD1 matches at 7 bases. The trim removed 5 bases at V and 4 bases at J, leaving 5 bases unmatched. The CDR3 covers 13 residues. The DNA of the CDR3 is TGTGCCAGCAGTATACAGGGGTGGTACGAGCAGTACTTC. Its translation: CASSIQGWYEQYF.

The chain is built from TRBV28 and TRBJ2-1; 10 nucleotides line up with TRBD2. The CDR3 consists of 14 residues. The ends lost 5 bases at V and 7 bases at J; junction bases unmatched: 5. CDR1 is MDHEN and CDR2 is SYDVKM in the germline V gene. CDR3 region: CASSLAGERNEQFF. The CDR3 region has the DNA TGTGCCAGCAGTCTAGCGGGAGAACGTAATGAGCAGTTCTTC.

V and J are TRBV7-8 and TRBJ2-1; maybe TRBD1 (6 bases). CDR1 is SGHVS and CDR2 is FQNEAQ in the germline V gene. V gave up 5 bases and J gave up 9 bases, with 17 bases separating them. The CDR3 totals 14 residues. Here the CDR3 DNA reads TGTGCCAGCAGCGCAGGACAGACCCTATTTGAGCAGTTCTTC. The encoded protein is CASSAGQTLFEQFF.

This clonotype has more than one count but fewer than ten. CDR3 sequence reads: CSARIGTSTLSRETQYF. The CDR3 DNA follows: TGCAGTGCTAGAATCGGGACTAGCACACTATCTCGAGAGACCCAGTACTTC. The gene calls are TRBV20-1 and TRBJ2-5, with TRBD2 matching over 9 bases. Germline values: CDR1 DFQATT, CDR2 SNEGSKA (reference sequence). J was trimmed by 4 bases and V by 2 bases; bases with no gene match: 14. The CDR3 has 17 residues.

The chain carries TRBV2 and TRBJ2-6; TRBD1 is a possible D gene (6 bases). The CDR3 is 12 amino acids. The germline V gene encodes CDR1 SNHLY and CDR2 FYNNEI. This CDR3 reads CAEGVKANVLTF. The CDR3 nucleotides are TGTGCAGAGGGGGTAAAGGCCAACGTCCTGACTTTC. Looking up the rest from reference TRBV2 and TRBJ2-6 gives the full variable domain: EPEVTQTPSHQVTQMGQEVILRCVPISNHLYFYWYRQILGQKVEFLVSFYNNEISEKSEIFDDQFSVERPDGSNFTLKIRSTKLEDSAMYFCAEGVKANVLTFGAGSRLTVL.

The V gene is TRBV5-1, the J gene TRBJ1-1; D unclear. Germline-derived CDR1 and CDR2 are SGHRS and YFSETQ. The CDR3 spans 14 residues. Trimming left V 4 bases short and J 1 base short, with 11 bases between. The CDR3 nucleotides are TGCGCCAGCAGCGCGAATGTGGGGAACACTGAAGCTTTCTTT. This translates into CASSANVGNTEAFF. The complete variable domain, with remaining parts taken from reference TRBV5-1 and TRBJ1-1, reads KAGVTQTPRYLIKTRGQQVTLSCSPISGHRSVSWYQQTPGQGLQFLFEYFSETQRNKGNFPGRFSGRQFSNSRSEMNVSTLELGDSALYLCASSANVGNTEAFFGQGTRLTVV.

In its sample, this clonotype was seen a few times. The chain couples TRBV2 to TRBJ2-3, with TRBD2 matching over 8 bases. The CDR3 has 15 residues. Looked up from germline, CDR1 is SNHLY and CDR2 is FYNNEI. J lost 4 bases, V lost 8 bases, and 11 bases had no gene match. The CDR3 DNA sequence: TGTGCCAGCGGGAGTTGGAGCGGGAGTGCAGATACGCAGTATTTT. It codes for CASGSWSGSADTQYF.

The J gene is TRBJ2-1, the V gene TRBV6-1; 7 positions match TRBD2. After removal of 6 bases from V and 3 bases from J, the junction contained 14 bases not matched to a gene. CDR3 length: 17 residues. Germline CDR1 MNHNS, CDR2 SASEGT. In DNA form, the CDR3 reads TGTGCCAGCAGCCCCGCAATGGGGCTAGCGGTCTACAATGAGCAGTTCTTC. Translation: CASSPAMGLAVYNEQFF.

V is TRBV6-5 and J is TRBJ2-4; 13 bases align to TRBD2. Near its end, the DNA agrees better with TRBJ2-7, so the J call may be wrong. Germline assignment: CDR1 MNHEY and CDR2 SVGAGI. This CDR3 spans 14 amino acids. DNA for the CDR3: TGTGCCAGCAGCGGACTAGCGGGAGAGGGCGAGCAGTACTTC. Translation: CASSGLAGEGEQYF.

A few counts support this clonotype. The chain has TRBV7-2 and TRBJ1-5; 12 positions agree with TRBD1. J lost 6 bases, V lost 0 bases, and 3 bases had no gene match. CDR3 length: 16 amino acids. Germline V gene lookup returns CDR1 SGHTA and CDR2 FQGNSA. In DNA form, the CDR3 reads TGTGCCAGCAGCTTAGCGGGACAGGGGGCCAGTCAGCCCCAGCATTTT. This codes for CASSLAGQGASQPQHF.

The gene calls are TRBV27 and TRBJ2-1; 7 bases are a match to TRBD1. Trimming cost V 6 bases and J 8 bases; bases outside gene matches: 13. Per the germline V gene, CDR1 is MNHEY and CDR2 is SMNVEV (reference sequence). This CDR3 is 15 amino acids long. Written as DNA, the CDR3 is TGTGCCAGCAGCTGGGGACAGTTGGGTGACGATGAGCAGTTCTTC. It specifies CASSWGQLGDDEQFF.

This clonotype was observed a handful of times. This chain connects TRBV12-3 or TRBV12-4 to TRBJ2-3, with no clear D. Trimming left V 7 bases short and J 2 bases short, with 10 bases between. The CDR3 has 13 amino acids. The CDR3 bases are TGTGCCAGCAAGAAATATGCCACAGATACGCAGTATTTT. Its protein product is CASKKYATDTQYF.

The chain has TRBV4-1 and TRBJ1-2; 7 nucleotides line up with TRBD1. CDR3 length: 15 residues. V lost 2 bases, J lost 5 bases, and 8 bases stayed unmatched. From germline, CDR1 is MGHRA and CDR2 YSYEKL. The CDR3 DNA is TGCGCCAGCAGCCAATTTCCGGGACAGACTTATGGCTACACCTTC. Translating it yields CASSQFPGQTYGYTF.